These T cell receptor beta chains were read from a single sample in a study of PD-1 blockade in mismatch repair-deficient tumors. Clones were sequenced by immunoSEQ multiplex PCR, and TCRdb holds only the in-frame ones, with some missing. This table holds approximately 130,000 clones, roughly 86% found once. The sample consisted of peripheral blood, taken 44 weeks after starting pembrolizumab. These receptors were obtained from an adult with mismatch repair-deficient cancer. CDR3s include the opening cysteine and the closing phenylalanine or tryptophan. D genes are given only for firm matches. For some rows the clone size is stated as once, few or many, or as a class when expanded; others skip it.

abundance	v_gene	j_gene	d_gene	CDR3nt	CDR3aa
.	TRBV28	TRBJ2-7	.	TGTGCCAGCAGCCTAACGCTGTACGAGCAGTACTTC	CASSLTLYEQYF
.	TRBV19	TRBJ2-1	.	TGTGCCAGTAGTAGGACTCAAAACAATGAGCAGTTCTTC	CASSRTQNNEQFF
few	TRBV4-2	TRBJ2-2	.	TGTGCCAGCAGCCCTGTCGAGCGGACCAACACCGGGGAGCTGTTTTTT	CASSPVERTNTGELFF
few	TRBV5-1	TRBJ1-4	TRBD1	TGCGCCAGCAGCTGGGGTGGACAGGGTAATGAAAAACTGTTTTTT	CASSWGGQGNEKLFF
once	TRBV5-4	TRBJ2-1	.	TGTGCCAGCAGCTTGACCAGCTACAATGAGCAGTTCTTC	CASSLTSYNEQFF
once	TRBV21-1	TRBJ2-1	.	TGTGCCAGCAGCAAATTTCGTCCCCGAAGCTCCTACAATGAGCAGTTCTTC	CASSKFRPRSSYNEQFF
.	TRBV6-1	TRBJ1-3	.	TGTGCCAGCAGTGCCCGAGGAGGCCCTGGAAACACCATATATTTT	CASSARGGPGNTIYF
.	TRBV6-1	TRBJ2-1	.	TGTGCCACCACAGAAGCTTCTGAGCAGTTCTTC	CATTEASEQFF
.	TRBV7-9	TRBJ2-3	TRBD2	TGTGCCAGCAGCTTACTAACTAGCGGTTCTACGCAGTATTTT	CASSLLTSGSTQYF
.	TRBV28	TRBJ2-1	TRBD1	TGTGCCAGCAGTCCCGCCGGGGTGGGTACCCGGGACAGGGTTCGAAGCAATGAGCAGTTCTTC	CASSPAGVGTRDRVRSNEQFF
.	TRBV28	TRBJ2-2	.	TGTGCCAGCAAGGGGCAGGGTGAAACCGGGGAGCTGTTTTTT	CASKGQGETGELFF
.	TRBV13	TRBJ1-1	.	TGTGCCAGCAGCTTTCTGGAGATGAACACTGAAGCTTTCTTT	CASSFLEMNTEAFF
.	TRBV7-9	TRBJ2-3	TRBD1	TGTGCCAGCAGCTTAGACAGTTGGGGGACAGGGTCAGATACGCAGTATTTT	CASSLDSWGTGSDTQYF
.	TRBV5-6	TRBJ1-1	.	TGTGCCAGCAGCTTGGCGACAGGTCTCCCTGAAGCTTTCTTT	CASSLATGLPEAFF
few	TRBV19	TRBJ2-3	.	TGTGCCAGTAGTATAGGGAGGGTAGCTAGCACAGATACGCAGTATTTT	CASSIGRVASTDTQYF
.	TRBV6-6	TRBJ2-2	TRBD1	TGTGCCAGCAGACGGGACAGGAGACAACCCGGGGAGCTGTTTTTT	CASRRDRRQPGELFF
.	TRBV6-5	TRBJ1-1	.	TGTGCCAGCAGTTACTCGACCGCGGCAGAAGCTTTCTTT	CASSYSTAAEAFF
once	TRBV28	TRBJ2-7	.	TGTGCCAGCAGAGTGTCGGGGGCCTACGAGCAGTACTTC	CASRVSGAYEQYF
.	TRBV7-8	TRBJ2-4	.	TGTGCCAGCAGCTTAGATACGGGGGAAAACATTCAGTACTTC	CASSLDTGENIQYF
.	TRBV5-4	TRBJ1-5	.	TGTGCCAGCAGCTTGCATGGAAGTCAGCCCCAGCATTTT	CASSLHGSQPQHF
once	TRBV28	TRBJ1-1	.	TGTGCCAGCAGTCTCGGGAGTATTAGCTCTGAAGCTTTCTTT	CASSLGSISSEAFF
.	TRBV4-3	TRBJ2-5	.	TGCGCCAGCAGCCAAACTACAGGGAGAAGTCGGCAAGAGACCCAGTACTTC	CASSQTTGRSRQETQYF
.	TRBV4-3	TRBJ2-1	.	TGCGCCAGCAGCCAAGATCCAGGATTTTCGGTGGGTGAGCAGTTCTTC	CASSQDPGFSVGEQFF
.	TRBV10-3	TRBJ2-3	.	TGTGCCATCAGTGAGTCGCGGGACGGAAGAGATACGCAGTATTTT	CAISESRDGRDTQYF
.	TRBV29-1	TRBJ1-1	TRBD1	TGCAGCGTCCCCAATTCCGGGACAGGGGGTTACACTGAAGCTTTCTTT	CSVPNSGTGGYTEAFF
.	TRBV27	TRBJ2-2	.	TGTGCCAGCAGTTCATCCGGGACACCGAACACCGGGGAGCTGTTTTTT	CASSSSGTPNTGELFF
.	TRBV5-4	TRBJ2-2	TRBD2	TGTGCCAGCAGTTTAGCGGGATTAAACACCGGGGAGCTGTTTTTT	CASSLAGLNTGELFF
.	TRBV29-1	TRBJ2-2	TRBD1	TGCAGCGCCACAGACAGGGATGCCGGGGAGCTGTTTTTT	CSATDRDAGELFF
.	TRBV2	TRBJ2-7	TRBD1	TGTGCCAGCAGTGAGAGGACAGGGGCCTACGAGCAGTACTTC	CASSERTGAYEQYF
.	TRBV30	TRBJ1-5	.	TGTGCCTGGAGTGTCGGGGGTAGCAATCAGCCCCAGCATTTT	CAWSVGGSNQPQHF